These 16 T cell receptor beta chains were sequenced from one sample in a study of response to subunit inactivated influenza vaccine. TCRdb fed the RT-PCR reads into MiXCR, producing one record per CDR3 protein. Among roughly 670,000 distinct CDR3 sequences listed, around 15% were seen once. The specimen comprised PBMCs from blood, sampled 14 to 15 days before vaccination. The receptors come from a man in his fifties who received an inactivated influenza vaccine.

This chain joins TRBV3-1 and TRBJ2-5, with 10 bases fitting TRBD1. CDR1 LGHDT and CDR2 YNNKEL come from the germline V gene (reference sequence). This CDR3 comprises 15 residues. J gave up 5 bases and V 2 bases, and 5 bases lay outside the gene matches. The CDR3 is CASSQYSDRGETQYF. CDR3 DNA sequence: TGTGCCAGCAGCCAATACTCGGACAGGGGGGAGACCCAGTACTTC.

This clonotype was recorded a few times. The chain couples TRBV15 to TRBJ2-7; D gene unclear. CDR1 LNHNV and CDR2 YYDKDF come from the germline V gene (reference sequence). V was cut by 0 bases and J by 5 bases, with 14 bases left in between. This CDR3 contains 15 residues. DNA for the CDR3: TGTGCCACCAGCAGAGATAACCGGATTCGGGACGAGCAGTACTTC. Translated: CATSRDNRIRDEQYF.

This clonotype was counted between two and nine times. The chain joins TRBV7-9 to TRBJ1-2; the D gene is possibly TRBD1 (5 bases). Trimming left V 4 bases short and J 7 bases short, with 19 bases between. This CDR3 is 15 amino acids long. Germline CDR1 is SEHNR and CDR2 is FQNEAQ (reference sequence). CDR3 region: CASSSQGRQGGGYTF. The DNA of the CDR3 is TGTGCCAGCAGCTCCCAAGGTCGGCAGGGAGGTGGCTACACCTTC.

This clonotype was counted a few times. The CDR3 DNA is TGCAGTGCCCCGGGGGTAGCGGGCGCGAACACCGGGGAGCTGTTTTTT. It yields the protein CSAPGVAGANTGELFF. The chain employs TRBV20-1 and TRBJ2-2; 7 nucleotides match TRBD2. CDR3 length: 16 amino acids. In germline, CDR1 is DFQATT, CDR2 SNEGSKA (reference sequence). With 6 bases clipped from V and 0 bases from J, the junction kept 10 bases outside the gene matches.

This clonotype was observed at least ten times. This chain links TRBV7-9 with TRBJ2-1, with D unresolved. CDR1 is SEHNR, CDR2 FQNEAQ, per germline (reference sequence). Trimming took off 6 bases at V and 8 bases at J, with 8 bases between the two ends. CDR3 length: 11 amino acids. CDR3 coding DNA: TGTGCCAGCAGTTCATGGGATGAGCAGTTCTTC. Encoded protein: CASSSWDEQFF.

This clonotype was recorded many times. The chain's CDR3 is CASSETTMQYGYTF. For the CDR3, the DNA is TGCGCCAGCAGTGAGACGACCATGCAATATGGCTACACCTTC. The chain employs TRBV10-2 and TRBJ1-2, with D uncertain. CDR1 is WSHSY and CDR2 is SAAADI in the germline V gene. The ends were cut back, 2 bases at V and 5 bases at J, with 12 bases in the middle. The CDR3 runs 14 residues.

The chain combines TRBV11-2 with TRBJ2-2, with 9 bases fitting TRBD2. With V trimmed by 5 bases and J by 5 bases, 15 bases remained unmatched. CDR1 SGHAT and CDR2 FQNNGV come from the germline V gene. CDR3 length equals 18 residues. CDR3 sequence (DNA): TGTGCCAGCAGCCGGGCCCCGGTTAGCGGGAGTTTTACCGGGGAGCTGTTTTTT. It encodes CASSRAPVSGSFTGELFF.

This clonotype has a handful of counts. The CDR3 protein is CASRGTGSTDTQYF. The CDR3 bases are TGTGCCAGCAGAGGGACTGGAAGCACAGATACGCAGTATTTT. The rearrangement links TRBV2 to TRBJ2-3; D possibly corresponds to TRBD2 (6 bases). V dropped 6 bases and J dropped 0 bases, with 10 bases sitting between them. The CDR3 extends over 14 amino acids. Per germline, CDR1 SNHLY and CDR2 FYNNEI.

This clonotype was detected many times. The V call is TRBV10-3, the J call TRBJ2-1; 10 bases map to TRBD2. The CDR3 covers 15 residues. CDR1 is ENHRY and CDR2 is SYGVKD in the germline V gene. J was trimmed by 6 bases and V by 3 bases; bases with no gene match: 5. CDR3: CAISERLAGTNEQFF. DNA of the CDR3: TGTGCCATCAGTGAAAGACTAGCGGGCACCAATGAGCAGTTCTTC.

This clonotype was observed a few times. Written as DNA, the CDR3 is TGTGCCATCAGTGGGGACAGCTACTCCTATAATTCACCCCTCCACTTT. It yields the protein CAISGDSYSYNSPLHF. This chain connects TRBV10-3 to TRBJ1-6; the match to TRBD1 covers 7 bases. Germline V gene data show CDR1 as ENHRY and CDR2 as SYGVKD. V shed 4 bases, J shed 0 bases, and the junction held 3 bases outside the gene matches. The CDR3 totals 16 residues.

This chain uses TRBV7-2 with TRBJ2-7; no reliable D call. Germline V gene lookup returns CDR1 SGHTA and CDR2 FQGNSA. The CDR3 runs 14 residues. Trimming stripped 4 bases from V and 7 bases from J, with 17 bases between. For the CDR3, the DNA is TGTGCCAGCAGCTCCGGACCAAACGTCCTGGAGCAGTACTTC. Its protein is CASSSGPNVLEQYF. Combining the CDR3 with reference TRBV7-2 and TRBJ2-7 gives the whole variable domain GAGVSQSPSNKVTEKGKDVELRCDPISGHTALYWYRQSLGQGLEFLIYFQGNSAPDKSGLPSDRFSAERTGGSVSTLTIQRTQQEDSAVYLCASSSGPNVLEQYFGPGTRLTVT.

This clonotype occurred once. The rearrangement joins TRBV11-2 to TRBJ1-1; D gene uncertain. CDR3 length: 14 amino acids. Per the germline V gene, CDR1 is SGHAT and CDR2 is FQNNGV. Trimming stripped 6 bases from V and 4 bases from J, with 15 bases between. The CDR3 sequence: CASRVGRTGTEAFF. The CDR3 nucleotides are TGTGCCAGCAGAGTTGGGAGGACGGGCACTGAAGCTTTCTTT.

A few counts support this clonotype. The chain couples TRBV29-1 to TRBJ2-3; no reliable D call. Looked up from germline, CDR1 is SQVTM and CDR2 is ANQGSEA. The CDR3 covers 14 residues. V dropped 6 bases and J dropped 2 bases, with 15 bases sitting between them. CDR3 sequence: CSVLQASSTDTQYF. CDR3 nucleotides: TGCAGCGTCCTGCAGGCTTCCTCCACAGATACGCAGTATTTT.

The sample holds many counts of this clonotype. The rearrangement joins TRBV7-9 to TRBJ1-1, with TRBD1 matching over 8 bases. The germline gives CDR1 SEHNR, CDR2 FQNEAQ (reference sequence). Trimming took 6 bases from V and 12 from J; bases not matched to a gene: 12. The CDR3 loop spans 13 amino acids. The CDR3 bases are TGTGCCAGCAGGGACTCTTGGGACAGGCGGACTTTCTTT. It translates to CASRDSWDRRTFF.

This clonotype was detected only a few times. The chain is built from TRBV30 and TRBJ2-3, with D unclear. V shed 0 bases and J shed 2 bases, with 9 bases lying between them. Germline lookup yields CDR1 GTSNPN and CDR2 SVGIG (reference sequence). The CDR3 contains 14 residues. The CDR3, as DNA: TGTGCCTGGAGTGTAGGGCCGGACACAGATACGCAGTATTTT. Its protein product is CAWSVGPDTDTQYF.

This clonotype was observed a handful of times. The rearrangement joins TRBV28 to TRBJ2-1; D gene uncertain. The CDR3 is 17 residues long. With 7 bases removed from V and 4 bases from J, the gap between germline ends came to 23 bases. From germline, CDR1 is MDHEN and CDR2 SYDVKM. The CDR3 is CASTQLDEVPGYNEQFF. CDR3 in DNA: TGTGCCAGCACCCAATTGGACGAAGTGCCGGGTTACAATGAGCAGTTCTTC.